Shown below are 9 T cell receptor beta chains from a single sample sequenced in a study of OX40 agonist ivuxolimab in advanced cancers. This table comes from immunoSEQ multiplex PCR, and its TCRdb copy is limited to in-frame clones, with some not included. The sample has about 100,000 clones; 90% are singletons. Sample: CD4+ or CD8+ T cells sorted from blood, taken in a trial of the OX40 agonist ivuxolimab. Every receptor here comes from an adult with an advanced solid tumor such as melanoma, head and neck, liver or kidney cancer.

J is TRBJ2-1 and V is TRBV28; D might be TRBD2 (5 bases). CDR3 size: 11 residues. V was clipped by 5 bases and J by 11 bases, with 10 bases between them. Germline V gives CDR1 MDHEN, CDR2 SYDVKM. CDR3 protein: CASSEGEQQFF. DNA of the CDR3: TGTGCCAGCAGTGAGGGCGAGCAGCAGTTCTTC.

The chain employs TRBV7-2 and TRBJ1-5, with a weak D call TRBD1 (5 bases). The V end was cut by 1 base, the J end by 6 bases, with 10 bases between. The CDR3 is 14 residues long. Germline CDR1 is SGHTA and CDR2 is FQGNSA. DNA for the CDR3: TGTGCCAGCAGCTTAGTTGCTGGGGGTCAGCCCCAGCATTTT. Translation: CASSLVAGGQPQHF.

The J gene is TRBJ2-1, the V gene TRBV19, with 7 bases that match TRBD1. Looked up from germline, CDR1 is LNHDA and CDR2 is SQIVND (reference sequence). The length of the CDR3 is 13 residues. V trimming: 6 bases; J trimming: 15 bases; junction bases outside the gene matches: 14. The CDR3 DNA reads TGTGCCAGTAGCGAGGGGCAGGGGGTTGGTAGGTTCTTC. Translation gives CASSEGQGVGRFF.

V is TRBV19 and J is TRBJ1-2; possible D gene TRBD1, 6 bases. In germline, CDR1 is LNHDA, CDR2 SQIVND (reference sequence). The CDR3 runs 13 residues. With 3 bases removed from V and 6 bases from J, the gap between germline ends came to 11 bases. The CDR3 nucleotides read TGTGCCAGTAGTATGCAGGGGTCGAATGGCTACACCTTC. Translation: CASSMQGSNGYTF.

The chain carries TRBV28 and TRBJ1-2; TRBD1 agrees at 8 bases. Germline V gives CDR1 MDHEN, CDR2 SYDVKM. The CDR3 is 13 amino acids. The V gene end was trimmed by 3 bases and the J gene end by 7 bases; junction bases not matched to a gene: 4. CDR3 sequence (DNA): TGTGCCAGCAGTTTGCGCAGGGGGCTTGGCTACACCTTC. Protein: CASSLRRGLGYTF.

This chain connects TRBV2 to TRBJ1-2; 9 nucleotides align to TRBD1. With 4 bases clipped from V and 7 bases from J, the junction kept 7 bases outside the gene matches. Germline assignment: CDR1 SNHLY and CDR2 FYNNEI. The CDR3 contains 14 residues. CDR3 loop: CASSGTGVSTGYTF. The DNA of the CDR3 is TGTGCCAGCAGTGGGACAGGGGTTTCGACTGGCTACACCTTC.

CDR3 in amino acids: CASSLGVGRTDTQYF. The CDR3 DNA follows: TGTGCCAGCAGCTTAGGGGTAGGCCGCACAGATACGCAGTATTTT. The J gene is TRBJ2-3, the V gene TRBV11-1; no clear D. The CDR3 loop spans 15 amino acids. V dropped 1 base and J dropped 1 base, with 9 bases sitting between them. Germline CDR1 reads SGHAT; CDR2 reads FQDESV (reference sequence).

The rearrangement joins TRBV28 to TRBJ2-5; tentatively, D is TRBD1 (6 bases). Trimming cost V 6 bases and J 0 bases, with 17 bases left between them. The CDR3 extends over 16 amino acids. Germline loops: CDR1 MDHEN, CDR2 SYDVKM. DNA of the CDR3: TGTGCCAGCAGCCCCGACAGGACTTCCGACCAAGAGACCCAGTACTTC. It translates to CASSPDRTSDQETQYF.

This clone showed up just once. The rearrangement uses TRBV7-9 and TRBJ2-5; no reliable D call. Germline-derived CDR1 and CDR2 are SEHNR and FQNEAQ (reference sequence). CDR3 length equals 14 residues. Trimming left V 0 bases short and J 5 bases short, with 10 bases between. CDR3 residues: CASSLASRVETQYF. DNA of the CDR3: TGTGCCAGCAGCTTAGCCAGTAGGGTTGAGACCCAGTACTTC.